The subject of this entry is one T cell receptor beta chain. Repertoires were generated with immunoSEQ multiplex PCR, while TCRdb's copy carries only in-frame clones and drops some. In the table there are some 98,000 clones, approximately 84% of which are singletons. This sample was taken from a study of control samples from healthy donors and cancer patients. This clonotype was sampled from a man aged 70-80 years with lung cancer. The sequencing sample was made of PBMCs.

The DNA for the CDR3 is TGTGCCAGCAGCGTAGGGGGACAGAGCACAGATACGCAGTATTTT. Amino acids: CASSVGGQSTDTQYF. V and J are TRBV9 and TRBJ2-3, with 7 positions matching TRBD1. Looked up from germline, CDR1 is SGDLS and CDR2 is YYNGEE. CDR3 length: 15 residues. J was trimmed by 0 bases and V by 0 bases; bases with no gene match: 1. Full variable domain (remainder filled in from reference TRBV9 and TRBJ2-3): DSGVTQTPKHLITATGQRVTLRCSPRSGDLSVYWYQQSLDQGLQFLIQYYNGEERAKGNILERFSAQQFPDLHSELNLSSLELGDSALYFCASSVGGQSTDTQYFGPGTRLTVL.